This is a list of T cell receptor beta chains from one sample in a study of cytomegalovirus exposure and HLA in healthy donors. Method: immunoSEQ multiplex PCR; TCRdb's copy keeps in-frame clones and lacks some. The sample has approximately 120,000 clones, roughly 80% seen once. Sequencing input: PBMCs. The receptors were sampled from a man under 40 in good health and CMV-seropositive. CDR3s include the opening cysteine and the closing phenylalanine or tryptophan. A D gene is named only where the DNA matches it firmly. Clone size is stated in some rows and not others, as once, few, many or a class when expanded.

v_gene: TRBV9; len: 15; abundance: .; j_gene: TRBJ1-2; d_gene: .; CDR3nt: TGTGCCAGCAGCGTAGGACTTACAGGGCTTCGGGGCTACACCTTC; CDR3aa: CASSVGLTGLRGYTF
v_gene: TRBV14; len: 12; abundance: .; j_gene: TRBJ1-2; d_gene: .; CDR3nt: TGTGCCAGCAGTTCGGTCAACTATGGCTACACCTTC; CDR3aa: CASSSVNYGYTF
v_gene: TRBV10-2; len: 16; abundance: .; j_gene: TRBJ1-6; d_gene: .; CDR3nt: TGCGCCAGCAGCGACCGCGGGAGCGGGCTTGGTTCACCCCTCCACTTT; CDR3aa: CASSDRGSGLGSPLHF
v_gene: TRBV29-1; len: 13; abundance: .; j_gene: TRBJ1-1; d_gene: TRBD1; CDR3nt: TGCAGCGTAGACAGGGGTGTTTACACTGAAGCTTTCTTT; CDR3aa: CSVDRGVYTEAFF
v_gene: TRBV7-3; len: 19; abundance: .; j_gene: TRBJ2-1; d_gene: TRBD2; CDR3nt: TGTGCCAGCAGCTTAGCCCCGATGGAGCTAGCGGGGGGCTACAATGAGCAGTTCTTC; CDR3aa: CASSLAPMELAGGYNEQFF
v_gene: TRBV5-5; len: 17; abundance: once; j_gene: TRBJ2-6; d_gene: TRBD1; CDR3nt: TGTGCCAGCAGCCGCGGACAGGCCGGCTCTGGGGCCAACGTCCTGACTTTC; CDR3aa: CASSRGQAGSGANVLTF
v_gene: TRBV4-2; len: 19; abundance: once; j_gene: TRBJ1-4; d_gene: .; CDR3nt: TGTGCCAGCAGCCCCCCCGAGTCGACAGGTTGGGCCGTTAATGAAAAACTGTTTTTT; CDR3aa: CASSPPESTGWAVNEKLFF
v_gene: TRBV18; len: 16; abundance: .; j_gene: TRBJ2-7; d_gene: .; CDR3nt: TGTGCCAGCTCACCCCCCCTCCCAAGGGGTCACGACGAGCAGTACTTC; CDR3aa: CASSPPLPRGHDEQYF
v_gene: TRBV11-2; len: 15; abundance: .; j_gene: TRBJ2-1; d_gene: TRBD2; CDR3nt: TGTGCCAGCAGCTCAACTAGCGGGGGCTACAATGAGCAGTTCTTC; CDR3aa: CASSSTSGGYNEQFF
v_gene: TRBV29-1; len: 12; abundance: .; j_gene: TRBJ2-2; d_gene: .; CDR3nt: TGCAGCGTTGGAAGAGAATCCGGGGAGCTGTTTTTT; CDR3aa: CSVGRESGELFF
v_gene: TRBV2; len: 15; abundance: few; j_gene: TRBJ2-7; d_gene: TRBD1; CDR3nt: TGTGCCAGCAATCCATCCGGGACAGGGGACTACGAGCAGTACTTC; CDR3aa: CASNPSGTGDYEQYF
v_gene: TRBV14; len: 13; abundance: once; j_gene: TRBJ2-3; d_gene: .; CDR3nt: TGTGCCAGCAGCCGTATGCGGGTCGAAGTGCAGTATTTT; CDR3aa: CASSRMRVEVQYF
v_gene: TRBV5-5; len: 15; abundance: .; j_gene: TRBJ1-6; d_gene: TRBD1; CDR3nt: TGTGCCAGCACCGGGACAGGGGGCTATAATTCACCCCTCCACTTT; CDR3aa: CASTGTGGYNSPLHF
v_gene: TRBV10-2; len: 13; abundance: .; j_gene: TRBJ2-7; d_gene: .; CDR3nt: TGCGCCAGCAGTTTGCAACCAGGTGGCGAGCAGTACTTC; CDR3aa: CASSLQPGGEQYF
v_gene: TRBV29-1; len: 14; abundance: .; j_gene: TRBJ2-7; d_gene: TRBD1; CDR3nt: TGCAGCGTTTACCCGGGACAGGCCCCCCACGAGCAGTACTTC; CDR3aa: CSVYPGQAPHEQYF
v_gene: TRBV27; len: 17; abundance: .; j_gene: TRBJ2-7; d_gene: TRBD2; CDR3nt: TGTGCCAGCAGTCAACCGACTAGCCGCAACCACCCCTACGAGCAGTACTTC; CDR3aa: CASSQPTSRNHPYEQYF
v_gene: TRBV6-1; len: 18; abundance: .; j_gene: TRBJ1-3; d_gene: TRBD1; CDR3nt: TGTGCCAGCAGTGGCCGACTGACAGGGTCTCGCTCTGGAAACACCATATATTTT; CDR3aa: CASSGRLTGSRSGNTIYF